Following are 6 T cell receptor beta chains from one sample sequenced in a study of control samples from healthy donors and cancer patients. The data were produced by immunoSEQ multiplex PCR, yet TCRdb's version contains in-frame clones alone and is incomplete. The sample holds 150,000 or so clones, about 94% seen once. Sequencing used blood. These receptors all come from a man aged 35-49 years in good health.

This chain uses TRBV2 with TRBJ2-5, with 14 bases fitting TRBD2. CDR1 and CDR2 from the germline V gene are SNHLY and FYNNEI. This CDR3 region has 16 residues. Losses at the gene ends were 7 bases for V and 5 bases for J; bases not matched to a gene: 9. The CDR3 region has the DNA TGTGCCAGCAACGGGAGACTAGCGGGGGGGTTGGAGACCCAGTACTTC. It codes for CASNGRLAGGLETQYF.

CDR3 loop: CAWSAGDSSPLHF. CDR3 bases: TGTGCCTGGAGTGCTGGGGATAGTTCACCCCTCCACTTT. The chain links TRBV30 to TRBJ1-6; D unresolved. The V end was cut by 1 base, the J end by 9 bases, with 10 bases between. The CDR3 has 13 amino acids. Looked up from germline, CDR1 is GTSNPN and CDR2 is SVGIG (reference sequence).

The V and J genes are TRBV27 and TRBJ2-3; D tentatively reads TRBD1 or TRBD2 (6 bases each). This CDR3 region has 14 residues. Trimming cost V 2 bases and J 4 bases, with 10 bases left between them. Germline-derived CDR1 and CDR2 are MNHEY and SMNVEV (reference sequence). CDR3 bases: TGTGCCAGCAGTTTAATGGGGGGCCCAGATACGCAGTATTTT. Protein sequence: CASSLMGGPDTQYF.

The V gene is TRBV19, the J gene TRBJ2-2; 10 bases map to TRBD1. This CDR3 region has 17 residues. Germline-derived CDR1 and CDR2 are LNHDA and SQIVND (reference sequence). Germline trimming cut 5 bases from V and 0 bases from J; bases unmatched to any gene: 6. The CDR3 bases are TGTGCCAGTAGTCATAAGACAGGGGGCACGAACACCGGGGAGCTGTTTTTT. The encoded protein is CASSHKTGGTNTGELFF.

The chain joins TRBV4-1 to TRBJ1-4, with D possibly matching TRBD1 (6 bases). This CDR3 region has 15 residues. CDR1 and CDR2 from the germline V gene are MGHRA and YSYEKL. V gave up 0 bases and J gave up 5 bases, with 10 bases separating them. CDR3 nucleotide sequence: TGCGCCAGCAGCCAAGATCCCCAGGGGAATGAAAAACTGTTTTTT. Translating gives CASSQDPQGNEKLFF.

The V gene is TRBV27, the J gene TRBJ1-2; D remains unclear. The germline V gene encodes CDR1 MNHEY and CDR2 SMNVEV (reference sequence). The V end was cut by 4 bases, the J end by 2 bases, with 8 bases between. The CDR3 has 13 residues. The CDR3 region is CASSSSVNYGYTF. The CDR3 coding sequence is TGTGCCAGCAGTTCGTCGGTGAACTATGGCTACACCTTC.